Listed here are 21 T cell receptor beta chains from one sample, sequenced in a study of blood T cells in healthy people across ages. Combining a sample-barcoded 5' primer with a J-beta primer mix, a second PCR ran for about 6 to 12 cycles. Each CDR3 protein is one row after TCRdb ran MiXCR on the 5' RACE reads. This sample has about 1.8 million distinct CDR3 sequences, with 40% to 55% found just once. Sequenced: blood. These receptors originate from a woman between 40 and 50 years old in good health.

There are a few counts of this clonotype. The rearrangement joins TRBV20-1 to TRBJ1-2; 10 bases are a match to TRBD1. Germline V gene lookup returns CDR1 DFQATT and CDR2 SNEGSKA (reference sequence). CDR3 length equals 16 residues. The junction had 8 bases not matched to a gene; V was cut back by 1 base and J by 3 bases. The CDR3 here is CSARGSGTGEHYGYTF. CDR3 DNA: TGCAGTGCTAGAGGATCCGGGACAGGGGAACACTATGGCTACACCTTC.

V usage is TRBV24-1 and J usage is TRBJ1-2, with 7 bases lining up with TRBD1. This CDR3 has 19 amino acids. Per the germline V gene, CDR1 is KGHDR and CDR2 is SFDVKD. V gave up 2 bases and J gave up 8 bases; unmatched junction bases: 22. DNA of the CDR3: TGTGCCACCAGTGATTCGACAGGGAGAGGCTATGAGGGGACCTGGGGCTACACCTTC. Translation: CATSDSTGRGYEGTWGYTF.

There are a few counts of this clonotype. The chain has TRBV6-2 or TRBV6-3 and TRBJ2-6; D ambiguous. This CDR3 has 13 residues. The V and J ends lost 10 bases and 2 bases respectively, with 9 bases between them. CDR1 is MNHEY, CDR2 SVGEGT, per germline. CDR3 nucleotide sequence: TGTGCCACCCTCCAAACTGGGGCCAACGTCCTGACTTTC. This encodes CATLQTGANVLTF.

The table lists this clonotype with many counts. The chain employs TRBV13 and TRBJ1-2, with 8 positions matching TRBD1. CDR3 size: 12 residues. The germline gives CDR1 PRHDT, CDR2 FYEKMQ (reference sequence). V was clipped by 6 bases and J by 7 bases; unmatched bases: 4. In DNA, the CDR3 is TGTGCCAGCAGTCAACAGGGGGTTGGCTACACCTTC. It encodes CASSQQGVGYTF.

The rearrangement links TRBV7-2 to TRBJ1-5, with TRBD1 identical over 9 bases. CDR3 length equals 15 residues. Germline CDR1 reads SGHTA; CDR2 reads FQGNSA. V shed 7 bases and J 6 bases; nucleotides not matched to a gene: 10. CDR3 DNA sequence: TGTGCCAGCACCCAGATGGGACAGGGTAGTCAGCCCCAGCATTTT. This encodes CASTQMGQGSQPQHF.

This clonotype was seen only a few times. The CDR3 region is CASSGLSSYEQYF. CDR3 DNA sequence: TGTGCCAGCAGCGGCCTAAGCTCCTACGAGCAGTACTTC. J is TRBJ2-7 and V is TRBV12-3 or TRBV12-4; D call uncertain. The CDR3 length is 13 residues. Trimming took off 6 bases at V and 0 bases at J, with 9 bases between the two ends.

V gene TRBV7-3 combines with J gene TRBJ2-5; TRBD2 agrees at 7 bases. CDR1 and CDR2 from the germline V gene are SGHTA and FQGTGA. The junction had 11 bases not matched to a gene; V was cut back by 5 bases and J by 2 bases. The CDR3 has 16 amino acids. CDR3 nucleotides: TGTGCCAGCAGCCCTCTTGGGCGGGGGTATCAAGAGACCCAGTACTTC. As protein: CASSPLGRGYQETQYF. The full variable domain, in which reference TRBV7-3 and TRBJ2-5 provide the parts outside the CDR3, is GAGVSQTPSNKVTEKGKYVELRCDPISGHTALYWYRQSLGQGPEFLIYFQGTGAADDSGLPNDRFFAVRPEGSVSTLKIQRTERGDSAVYLCASSPLGRGYQETQYFGPGTRLLVL.

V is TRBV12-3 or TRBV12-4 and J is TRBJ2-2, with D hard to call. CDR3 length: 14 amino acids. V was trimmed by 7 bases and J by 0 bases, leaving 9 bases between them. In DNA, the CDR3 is TGTGCCAGCATCAGCCTGGCGAACACCGGGGAGCTGTTTTTT. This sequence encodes CASISLANTGELFF.

CDR3 nucleotides: TGTGCCACCAGTCCGGCGGCAGGGGAGGTTGCAGATACGCAGTATTTT. This translates into CATSPAAGEVADTQYF. J is TRBJ2-3 and V is TRBV24-1; either TRBD1 or TRBD2 may fit D (6 bases each). With 6 bases removed from V and 4 bases from J, the gap between germline ends came to 19 bases. The V gene's germline CDR1 is KGHDR and CDR2 SFDVKD. The CDR3 is 16 residues long.

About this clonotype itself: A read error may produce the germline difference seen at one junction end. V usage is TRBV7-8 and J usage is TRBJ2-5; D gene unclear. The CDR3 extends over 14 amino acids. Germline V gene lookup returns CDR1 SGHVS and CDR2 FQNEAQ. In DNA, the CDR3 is TGTGCTAGCAGCTTAGCCGGGCCGCGCAATGAGCAGTACTTC. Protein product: CASSLAGPRNEQYF.

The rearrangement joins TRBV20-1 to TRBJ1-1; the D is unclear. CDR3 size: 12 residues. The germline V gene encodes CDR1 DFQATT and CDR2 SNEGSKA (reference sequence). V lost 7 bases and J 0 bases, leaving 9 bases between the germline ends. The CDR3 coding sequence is TGCAGTGGAAGATCCATGAACACTGAAGCTTTCTTT. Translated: CSGRSMNTEAFF.

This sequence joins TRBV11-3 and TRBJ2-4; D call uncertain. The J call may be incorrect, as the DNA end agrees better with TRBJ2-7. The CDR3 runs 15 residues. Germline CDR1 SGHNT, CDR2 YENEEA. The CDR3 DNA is TGTGCCAGCAGCTCCGCCCCTACTGGCCTCTCCGAGCAGTACTTC. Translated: CASSSAPTGLSEQYF.

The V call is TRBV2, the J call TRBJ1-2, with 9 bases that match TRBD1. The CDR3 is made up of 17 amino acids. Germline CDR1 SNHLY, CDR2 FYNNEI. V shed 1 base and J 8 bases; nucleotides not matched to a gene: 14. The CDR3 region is CASSEDPARDRVRGYTF. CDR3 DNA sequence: TGTGCCAGCAGTGAAGATCCTGCGCGGGACAGGGTAAGGGGCTACACCTTC.

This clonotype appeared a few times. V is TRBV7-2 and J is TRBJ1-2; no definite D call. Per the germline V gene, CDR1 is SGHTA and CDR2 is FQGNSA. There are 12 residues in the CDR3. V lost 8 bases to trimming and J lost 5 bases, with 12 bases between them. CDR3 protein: CASPSLGYGYTF. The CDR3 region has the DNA TGTGCCAGCCCCTCCCTGGGATATGGCTACACCTTC.

The CDR3 loop reads CASSLNPGSNYGYTF. CDR3 nucleotides: TGCGCCAGCAGCCTAAATCCTGGATCTAACTATGGCTACACCTTC. V usage is TRBV4-1 and J usage is TRBJ1-2; no reliable D call. V was pared by 4 bases and J by 0 bases, with 12 bases between. Germline-derived CDR1 and CDR2 are MGHRA and YSYEKL. The CDR3 is 15 residues long.

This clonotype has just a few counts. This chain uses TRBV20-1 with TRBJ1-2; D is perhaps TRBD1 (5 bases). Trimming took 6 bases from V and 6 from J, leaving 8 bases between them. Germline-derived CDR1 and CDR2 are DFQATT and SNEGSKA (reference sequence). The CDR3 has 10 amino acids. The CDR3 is CSAVGDGYTF. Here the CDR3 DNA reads TGCAGTGCCGTGGGGGATGGCTACACCTTC.

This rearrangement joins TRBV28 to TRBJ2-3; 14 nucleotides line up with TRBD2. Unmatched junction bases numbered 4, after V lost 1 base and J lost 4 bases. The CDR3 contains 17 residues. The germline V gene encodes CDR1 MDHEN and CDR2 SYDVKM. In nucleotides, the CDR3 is TGTGCCAGCAGTTTATACAGGACTAGCGGGGGGTCAGATACGCAGTATTTT. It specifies CASSLYRTSGGSDTQYF.

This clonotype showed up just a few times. CDR3 loop: CASSPLRLGDRNTQYF. The CDR3 nucleotides read TGTGCCAGCAGTCCTCTCCGGTTAGGGGATCGGAATACGCAGTATTTT. This chain connects TRBV6-5 to TRBJ2-3, with D maybe TRBD1 (5 bases). The CDR3 sequence is 16 residues long. Germline V gene lookup returns CDR1 MNHEY and CDR2 SVGAGI. V was clipped by 5 bases and J by 7 bases, with 22 bases between them.

CDR3 bases: TGTGCCACCAATCGGTACCGGGTAGCCAAAAACATTCAGTACTTC. This codes for CATNRYRVAKNIQYF. This chain joins TRBV24-1 and TRBJ2-4, with D unclear. CDR1 and CDR2 (germline): KGHDR, SFDVKD. The germline V and J ends were trimmed by 8 bases and 0 bases, with 13 bases remaining between them. CDR3 length: 15 residues.

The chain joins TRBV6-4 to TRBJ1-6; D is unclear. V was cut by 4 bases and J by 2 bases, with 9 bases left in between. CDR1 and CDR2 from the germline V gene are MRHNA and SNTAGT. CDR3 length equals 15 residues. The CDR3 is CASSVEATYNSPLHF. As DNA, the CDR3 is TGTGCCAGCAGTGTGGAGGCCACCTATAATTCACCCCTCCACTTT.

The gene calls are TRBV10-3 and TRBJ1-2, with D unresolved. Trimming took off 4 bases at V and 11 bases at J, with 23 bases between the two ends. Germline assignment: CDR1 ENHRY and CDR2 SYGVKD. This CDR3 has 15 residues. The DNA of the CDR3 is TGTGCCATCAGTGGACCCGACGCGACTGGGTCTCTGTACACCTTC. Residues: CAISGPDATGSLYTF.